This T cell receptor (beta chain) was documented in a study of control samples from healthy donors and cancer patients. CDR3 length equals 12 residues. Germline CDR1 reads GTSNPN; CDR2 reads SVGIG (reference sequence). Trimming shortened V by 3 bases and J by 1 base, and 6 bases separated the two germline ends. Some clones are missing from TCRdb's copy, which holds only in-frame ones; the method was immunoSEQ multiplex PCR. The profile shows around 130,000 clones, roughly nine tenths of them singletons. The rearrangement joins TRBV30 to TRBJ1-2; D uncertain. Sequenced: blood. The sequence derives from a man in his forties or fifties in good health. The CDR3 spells CAWSTHNYGYTF. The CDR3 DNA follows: TGTGCCTGGAGCACCCATAACTATGGCTACACCTTC.